The following is a T cell receptor beta chain sequence with its context. Its specific antigen is unknown. Per-base qualities were not stored, and no clone one base away is much larger. These data originate in a study of T cell responses to AZD1222 COVID-19 vaccine listed by TCRdb under 2021. For context, the study as a whole: Because spike-specific TCR depth and breadth did not differ between the two schedules, AZD1222 recipients who got a second dose at roughly 4 weeks were pooled with those who got a second dose at roughly 12 weeks. TCR sequencing was performed for about 250 trial participants, of whom around 200 were given two doses of AZD1222 and approximately 25 were given two doses of MenACWY control vaccine. Trial participants were enrolled by age into subgroups of 18-55, 56-69 and 70-plus years, and around 140, 26 and 57 TCR-sequenced participants, respectively, were included in these subgroups.

The investigation overall reported the following: Participants were mostly white British, with more females than males. The authors suggested clonal diversity may have been underestimated. The whole spike protein was spanned by vaccine-associated CD4 TCRs, and dominant responses were seen in regions 160-218 and 743-854. Conclusions about previously exposed vaccinees were limited because only six AZD1222 recipients were SARS-CoV-2 seropositive at baseline. In the small 56-69-year group, the increase in depth fell short of significance, most likely because of low power. After two AZD1222 doses, spike-specific TCR breadth and depth were significantly higher than at day 0 and than in MenACWY recipients. Because no day 14 peak-response samples were available, repertoires were characterized only after the peak T cell response. Nearly half of unique spike-specific TCRs reportedly recognized epitopes outside regions mutated in the B.1.351 and B.1.1.7 variants.

Inclusive of the bounding cysteine and phenylalanine, the CDR3 is 15 residues long. CDR3 DNA is the only sequence kept; it has 45 bases, read in frame from the first base. Trimming at the junction amounts to 0 bases on V and 7 bases on J, and the germline ends lie 13 bases apart. Looking up the germline V gene yields CDR1 LGHNA and CDR2 YNFKEQ. The time point label, read with the paper, signifies: baseline before first vaccination. Vaccinee samples were obtained from the UK trials COV001 and COV002, which included a single-blind randomized controlled phase 2/3 trial of AZD1222 (ChAdOx1 nCoV-19) in healthy adults. Trial participant PBMC samples were collected at day 0 and day 28 after the second dose for TCRbeta chain sequencing. The CDR3 regions of human TCRbeta chains were subjected to immunosequencing. On the study's bioinformatics: Repertoire TCRs were checked for matches against a reference library of SARS-CoV-2-specific TCRs that had been generated using the MIRA antigen-specificity platform. Breadth was defined as the fraction of unique TCRs that were SARS-CoV-2-associated, and depth was defined as the fraction of total T cells that were SARS-CoV-2-associated. Each spike-specific TCR was assigned to its reactive spike region and to a CD4 or CD8 class using the MIRA data. Log10-transformed breadth and depth values were compared by one-way ANOVA with Sidak's multiple comparisons tests. Here the immuneACCESS table is served through TCRdb, limited to in-frame sequences with V and J called. Missing clones are a known gap in these copies; in checked studies unresolved V genes cover under half, and the rest lacks a known reason. The V and J calls and clone size were taken over from that table, and D and trimming were inferred from the DNA. Within this sample are more than 95,000 clones, with around 89% of them counted one time only. 6.5% to 8% of the sample comes from the top ten.

The sequence was obtained from an adult in good health. The chain couples TRBV4-2 to TRBJ1-5, with no reliable assignment of the D segment. Sequencing used peripheral blood, obtained on day 0 of AZD1222 vaccination. The base sequence is TGTGCCAGCAGCCAAGAGTTGAGGGATTGGCAGCCCCAGCATTTT. This yields the protein CASSQELRDWQPQHF.